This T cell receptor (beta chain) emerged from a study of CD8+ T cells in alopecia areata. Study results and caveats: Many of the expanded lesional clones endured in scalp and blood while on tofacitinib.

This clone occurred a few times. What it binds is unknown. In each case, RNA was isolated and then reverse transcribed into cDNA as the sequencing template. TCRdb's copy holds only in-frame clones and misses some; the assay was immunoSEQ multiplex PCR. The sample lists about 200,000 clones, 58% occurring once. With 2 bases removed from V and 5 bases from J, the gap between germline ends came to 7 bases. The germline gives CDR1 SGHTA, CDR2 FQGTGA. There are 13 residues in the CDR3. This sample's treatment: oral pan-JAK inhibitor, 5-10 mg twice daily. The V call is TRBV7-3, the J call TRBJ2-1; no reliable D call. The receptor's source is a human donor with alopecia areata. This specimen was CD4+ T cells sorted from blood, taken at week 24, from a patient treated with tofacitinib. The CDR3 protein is CASSLSIDNEQFF. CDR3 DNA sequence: TGTGCCAGCAGCTTATCGATAGACAATGAGCAGTTCTTC.